Listed below are T cell receptor beta chains from one sample, sequenced in a study of cytomegalovirus exposure and HLA in healthy donors. Generated by immunoSEQ multiplex PCR, the TCRdb table keeps only in-frame clones and is missing some. The table shows about 210,000 clones, with 82% occurring only once. Source material: PBMCs. These receptors were taken from a man in his forties in good health and CMV-seropositive. CDR3s include the opening cysteine and the closing phenylalanine or tryptophan. D genes are given only for firm matches. The size field is filled for only some rows; it gives once, few, many or a size class.

D: NA; V: TRBV7-9; size: NA; J: TRBJ2-3; CDR3: CASSFNRASTDTQYF; DNA: TGTGCCAGCAGCTTTAACAGGGCCAGCACAGATACGCAGTATTTT
D: TRBD1; V: TRBV10-2; size: NA; J: TRBJ1-1; CDR3: CASSGLDRGTEAFF; DNA: TGCGCCAGCAGTGGACTGGACAGGGGGACTGAAGCTTTCTTT
D: NA; V: TRBV30; size: NA; J: TRBJ2-5; CDR3: CARSVRVGRETQYF; DNA: TGTGCCCGGAGTGTAAGGGTGGGGCGTGAGACCCAGTACTTC
D: TRBD2; V: TRBV4-2; size: NA; J: TRBJ2-3; CDR3: CASSQGLAGADTQYF; DNA: TGTGCCAGCAGCCAGGGACTAGCGGGGGCAGATACGCAGTATTTT
D: NA; V: TRBV6-1; size: NA; J: TRBJ2-7; CDR3: CASSSPGKEQYF; DNA: TGTGCCAGCAGTTCCCCAGGCAAGGAGCAGTACTTC
D: NA; V: TRBV6-4; size: NA; J: TRBJ2-6; CDR3: CASSADTSGANVLTF; DNA: TGTGCCAGCAGTGCTGACACCTCTGGGGCCAACGTCCTGACTTTC
D: NA; V: TRBV2; size: NA; J: TRBJ2-1; CDR3: CASTPGLARDEQFF; DNA: TGTGCCAGCACCCCCGGCCTAGCTAGGGATGAGCAGTTCTTC
D: NA; V: TRBV11-3; size: NA; J: TRBJ1-2; CDR3: CASSPHREGGYTF; DNA: TGTGCCAGCAGCCCTCACCGGGAGGGAGGCTACACCTTC
D: NA; V: TRBV27; size: NA; J: TRBJ2-3; CDR3: CASSPRVDTQYF; DNA: TGTGCCAGCAGTCCGCGGGTGGATACGCAGTATTTT
D: NA; V: TRBV27; size: few; J: TRBJ2-1; CDR3: CASYPLGANYNEQFF; DNA: TGTGCCAGCTATCCCTTAGGAGCCAATTACAATGAGCAGTTCTTC
D: NA; V: TRBV5-1; size: few; J: TRBJ2-1; CDR3: CASSLEGTLSSYNEQFF; DNA: TGCGCCAGCAGCTTGGAGGGGACTCTAAGCTCCTACAATGAGCAGTTCTTC
D: NA; V: TRBV6-6; size: NA; J: TRBJ1-1; CDR3: CASSFAGNEAFF; DNA: TGTGCCAGCAGTTTCGCCGGGAATGAAGCTTTCTTT
D: NA; V: TRBV5-6; size: NA; J: TRBJ1-5; CDR3: CASSLSASNQPQHF; DNA: TGTGCCAGCAGCTTGAGCGCTAGCAATCAGCCCCAGCATTTT
D: TRBD2; V: TRBV6-4; size: NA; J: TRBJ2-2; CDR3: CASSDGTSDTGELFF; DNA: TGTGCCAGCAGTGACGGGACTAGCGACACCGGGGAGCTGTTTTTT
D: TRBD2; V: TRBV25-1; size: NA; J: TRBJ2-3; CDR3: CASSASSGRPYF; DNA: TGTGCCAGCAGTGCCTCTAGCGGGAGACCGTATTTT
D: NA; V: TRBV7-6; size: NA; J: TRBJ2-3; CDR3: CASSLDRSDTQYF; DNA: TGTGCCAGCAGCTTAGACAGATCAGATACGCAGTATTTT
D: TRBD1; V: TRBV5-1; size: NA; J: TRBJ1-1; CDR3: CASSLTDRANTEAFF; DNA: TGCGCCAGCAGCTTGACCGACAGGGCGAACACTGAAGCTTTCTTT
D: TRBD2; V: TRBV4-1; size: NA; J: TRBJ2-1; CDR3: CASSHSGTRNNEQFF; DNA: TGCGCCAGCAGCCATTCCGGGACTAGGAACAATGAGCAGTTCTTC
D: NA; V: TRBV6-4; size: NA; J: TRBJ1-1; CDR3: CASSWRESTEAFF; DNA: TGTGCCAGCAGTTGGAGAGAGAGCACTGAAGCTTTCTTT
D: NA; V: TRBV14; size: NA; J: TRBJ2-1; CDR3: CASSQDVGGYNEQFF; DNA: TGTGCCAGCAGCCAAGATGTCGGGGGATACAATGAGCAGTTCTTC
D: NA; V: TRBV4-1; size: NA; J: TRBJ2-1; CDR3: CASSQEGGGGEQFF; DNA: TGCGCCAGCAGCCAAGAGGGGGGAGGGGGTGAGCAGTTCTTC
D: NA; V: TRBV7-9; size: NA; J: TRBJ2-2; CDR3: CASSFYTGTGELFF; DNA: TGTGCCAGCAGCTTCTATACAGGGACCGGGGAGCTGTTTTTT
D: TRBD1; V: TRBV5-4; size: once; J: TRBJ2-1; CDR3: CASNSQGVNEQFF; DNA: TGTGCCAGCAACTCCCAGGGGGTCAATGAGCAGTTCTTC
D: TRBD2; V: TRBV10-2; size: NA; J: TRBJ2-5; CDR3: CASMTSGRGGTQYF; DNA: TGCGCCAGCATGACTAGCGGGAGGGGCGGGACCCAGTACTTC
D: TRBD2; V: TRBV4-1; size: NA; J: TRBJ2-2; CDR3: CASSHQALAGGDGELFF; DNA: TGCGCCAGCAGCCATCAAGCGTTAGCGGGAGGGGACGGGGAGCTGTTTTTT
D: TRBD1; V: TRBV18; size: once; J: TRBJ2-5; CDR3: CASSPRTGQETQYF; DNA: TGTGCCAGCTCACCAAGGACAGGGCAAGAGACCCAGTACTTC
D: TRBD1; V: TRBV7-6; size: few; J: TRBJ2-5; CDR3: CASSLSTGGGETQYF; DNA: TGTGCCAGCAGCTTGTCTACAGGGGGCGGTGAGACCCAGTACTTC
D: NA; V: TRBV7-3; size: NA; J: TRBJ2-6; CDR3: CASSLTVGGANVLTF; DNA: TGTGCCAGCAGCTTAACGGTCGGGGGGGCCAACGTCCTGACTTTC
D: NA; V: TRBV9; size: NA; J: TRBJ2-3; CDR3: CASSVVGASVSSTDTQYF; DNA: TGTGCCAGCAGCGTAGTAGGGGCTTCCGTTTCTAGCACAGATACGCAGTATTTT
D: TRBD2; V: TRBV5-1; size: NA; J: TRBJ2-7; CDR3: CASSLGTSVYEQYF; DNA: TGCGCCAGCAGCTTAGGGACTAGCGTCTACGAGCAGTACTTC
D: TRBD2; V: TRBV27; size: NA; J: TRBJ2-5; CDR3: CASWGGGLGETQYF; DNA: TGTGCCAGTTGGGGGGGAGGGCTTGGGGAGACCCAGTACTTC
D: TRBD1; V: TRBV4-1; size: NA; J: TRBJ2-5; CDR3: CASSQQWTGGDAGGNQETQYF; DNA: TGCGCCAGCAGCCAACAATGGACAGGGGGCGACGCGGGAGGGAACCAAGAGACCCAGTACTTC
D: NA; V: TRBV7-9; size: NA; J: TRBJ1-3; CDR3: CASSPTGTWTSGNTIYF; DNA: TGTGCCAGCAGCCCCACCGGGACATGGACGTCTGGAAACACCATATATTTT
D: TRBD2; V: TRBV10-2; size: NA; J: TRBJ2-7; CDR3: CASSGWTSDLYEQYF; DNA: TGCGCCAGCAGTGGGTGGACTAGCGACCTCTACGAGCAGTACTTC
D: NA; V: TRBV11-2; size: once; J: TRBJ2-2; CDR3: CASTEGGELFF; DNA: TGTGCCAGCACCGAGGGCGGGGAGCTGTTTTTT
D: NA; V: TRBV11-3; size: few; J: TRBJ2-4; CDR3: CASSLDPGYIAKNIQYF; DNA: TGTGCCAGCAGCTTAGATCCAGGCTACATAGCCAAAAACATTCAGTACTTC
D: TRBD1; V: TRBV6-5; size: NA; J: TRBJ1-2; CDR3: CASSEDRGRDGYTF; DNA: TGTGCCAGCAGCGAGGACAGGGGGCGCGATGGCTACACCTTC
D: NA; V: TRBV7-8; size: NA; J: TRBJ1-1; CDR3: CASSPTTGNTEAFF; DNA: TGTGCCAGCAGCCCGACGACAGGGAACACTGAAGCTTTCTTT
D: NA; V: TRBV5-1; size: NA; J: TRBJ2-1; CDR3: CASREMAGYNEQFF; DNA: TGCGCCAGCAGAGAGATGGCGGGCTACAATGAGCAGTTCTTC
D: NA; V: TRBV18; size: NA; J: TRBJ2-5; CDR3: CASSPRADPQTQYF; DNA: TGTGCCAGCTCACCACGGGCTGACCCGCAGACCCAGTACTTC
D: NA; V: TRBV6-1; size: few; J: TRBJ1-3; CDR3: CASSEAAGPLYF; DNA: TGTGCCAGCAGTGAGGCGGCTGGTCCACTATATTTT
D: NA; V: TRBV2; size: NA; J: TRBJ1-5; CDR3: CASSAEAGQNQPQHF; DNA: TGTGCCAGCAGCGCCGAGGCAGGACAGAATCAGCCCCAGCATTTT
D: TRBD1; V: TRBV5-1; size: NA; J: TRBJ1-1; CDR3: CASSLFPDRENTEALF; DNA: TGCGCCAGCAGCCTTTTCCCAGACAGGGAAAACACTGAAGCTCTCTTT
D: NA; V: TRBV5-8; size: few; J: TRBJ2-5; CDR3: CASGYGTYQETQYF; DNA: TGTGCCAGCGGTTACGGGACATACCAAGAGACCCAGTACTTC
D: TRBD1; V: TRBV5-8; size: NA; J: TRBJ1-1; CDR3: CASSPQGDTEAFF; DNA: TGTGCCAGCAGCCCACAGGGGGACACTGAAGCTTTCTTT
D: TRBD1; V: TRBV9; size: NA; J: TRBJ1-2; CDR3: CASSVGTGRFPTTNYGYTF; DNA: TGTGCCAGCAGCGTTGGGACAGGGAGGTTCCCAACAACTAACTATGGCTACACCTTC
D: TRBD1; V: TRBV5-1; size: NA; J: TRBJ2-1; CDR3: CASSLVIGTGDDNEQFF; DNA: TGCGCCAGCAGCTTGGTGATCGGGACAGGGGACGACAATGAGCAGTTCTTC
D: TRBD2; V: TRBV7-8; size: NA; J: TRBJ2-1; CDR3: CASSLRTSGGYSYNEQFF; DNA: TGTGCCAGCAGCCTGAGGACTAGCGGGGGATACAGCTACAATGAGCAGTTCTTC
D: TRBD1; V: TRBV5-1; size: NA; J: TRBJ2-1; CDR3: CASDRTGRNNEQFF; DNA: TGCGCCAGCGATCGGACAGGGCGGAACAATGAGCAGTTCTTC
D: NA; V: TRBV5-1; size: NA; J: TRBJ1-2; CDR3: CASSRLAGGPQSNYGYTF; DNA: TGCGCCAGCAGCCGCTTGGCCGGGGGGCCCCAATCTAACTATGGCTACACCTTC
D: NA; V: TRBV5-1; size: NA; J: TRBJ2-4; CDR3: CASSLRLGEDIQYF; DNA: TGCGCCAGCAGCTTGAGGCTAGGGGAGGACATTCAGTACTTC
D: NA; V: TRBV7-2; size: NA; J: TRBJ2-5; CDR3: CASSPQVWMGQAQYF; DNA: TGTGCCAGCAGCCCCCAGGTGTGGATGGGGCAGGCCCAGTACTTC
D: TRBD1; V: TRBV7-9; size: NA; J: TRBJ2-2; CDR3: CASSRWDSMNTGELFF; DNA: TGTGCCAGCAGCCGTTGGGACAGTATGAACACCGGGGAGCTGTTTTTT
D: NA; V: TRBV20-1; size: few; J: TRBJ1-2; CDR3: CSARQGIFHTF; DNA: TGCAGTGCTAGACAGGGCATATTTCATACCTTC
D: TRBD2; V: TRBV7-9; size: NA; J: TRBJ2-1; CDR3: CASRREGVSTIF; DNA: TGTGCCAGCAGGAGGGAGGGCGTATCCACAATCTTC
D: TRBD1; V: TRBV7-6; size: NA; J: TRBJ1-2; CDR3: CASSPRGNYGYTF; DNA: TGTGCCAGCAGCCCCAGGGGGAACTATGGCTACACCTTC
D: TRBD1; V: TRBV5-4; size: NA; J: TRBJ2-5; CDR3: CASSPDRPQETQYF; DNA: TGTGCCAGCAGCCCGGACAGGCCACAAGAGACCCAGTACTTC